This is a list of T cell receptor beta chains from one sample in a study of blood T cell repertoires in COVID-19. Here immunoSEQ multiplex PCR was the method, and the copy in TCRdb shows in-frame clones only, minus some. Here the sample spans 300,000 to 400,000 clones, 88% being singletons. Material: peripheral blood. The receptors stem from a woman aged 45-65 years with active or convalescent COVID-19. Each CDR3 is given with its conserved first and last residue. The D gene is left open where the match is weak. Expanded clones get a size class; other rows say once, few or many, or leave the size out.

cdr3_length j_call v_call d_call clone_size cdr3_nt cdr3_aa
11 TRBJ2-7 TRBV6-5 NA NA TGTGCCAGCAGAACAGGCTACGAGCAGTACTTC CASRTGYEQYF
15 TRBJ1-2 TRBV4-1 TRBD1 few TGCGCCAGCAGGACTTTGACAGGGCGGGATGGTGGCTACACCTTC CASRTLTGRDGGYTF
11 TRBJ1-2 TRBV10-3 TRBD1 NA TGTGCCATCAGAGACAGGGCCGTCACACTATTC CAIRDRAVTLF
13 TRBJ2-3 TRBV29-1 NA NA TGCAGCTCTGCGTATACGCAGGCAGATACGCAGTATTTT CSSAYTQADTQYF
15 TRBJ2-7 TRBV4-2 NA NA TGTGCCAGCAGCCAAACCCGCGGGTACTCCTACGAGCAGTACTTC CASSQTRGYSYEQYF
14 TRBJ1-3 TRBV18 TRBD1 NA TGTGCCAGCTCAACAGACAGGGCTGGAAACACCATATATTTT CASSTDRAGNTIYF
15 TRBJ2-7 TRBV4-3 NA NA TGCGCCAGCAGCCAAGAAGGTGGGCCCTCCTACGAGCAGTACTTC CASSQEGGPSYEQYF
14 TRBJ1-1 TRBV10-2 NA NA TGCGCCAGCAGTGAGAATCAGGGCGGCACTGAAGCTTTCTTT CASSENQGGTEAFF
22 TRBJ2-2 TRBV3-1/TRBV3-2 TRBD1 NA TGTGCCAGCAGCCAAGAAAGGGGACAGGGACTCCTACTGATTACGAACACCGGGGAGCTGTTTTTT CASSQERGQGLLLITNTGELFF
15 TRBJ2-1 TRBV15 NA NA TGTGCCACCAGCAGAGGGGGAGGGGGGCCCAATGAGCAGTTCTTC CATSRGGGGPNEQFF
12 TRBJ1-2 TRBV28 NA NA TGTGCCAGCAGTTTGGGGGGATTTGGCTACACCTTC CASSLGGFGYTF
12 TRBJ1-1 TRBV15 NA NA TGTGCCACCAGCAGAGATCTCACTGAAGCTTTCTTT CATSRDLTEAFF
15 TRBJ1-2 TRBV6-4 TRBD1 NA TGTGCCAGCAGACCCCAGACAGGGGGCCTCTATGGCTACACCTTC CASRPQTGGLYGYTF
12 TRBJ2-7 TRBV28 NA NA TGTGCCAGCAGTGACTACAACTACGAGCAGTACTTC CASSDYNYEQYF
14 TRBJ1-4 TRBV5-1 NA once TGCGCCAGCAGCTCAGGGGAAAAGAATGAAAAACTGTTTTTT CASSSGEKNEKLFF
13 TRBJ1-2 TRBV27 TRBD1 NA TGTGCCAGCAGCGTTGGACAGGTCTATGGCTACACCTTC CASSVGQVYGYTF
13 TRBJ2-1 TRBV7-3 NA NA TGTGCCAGCAGCTTAAGGGCACAGGGTGAGCAGTTCTTC CASSLRAQGEQFF
17 TRBJ2-1 TRBV9 TRBD2 NA TGTGCCAGCAGCGTAGGACTAGCGGGGGGGCTTATCAATGAGCAGTTCTTC CASSVGLAGGLINEQFF
17 TRBJ2-3 TRBV7-2 NA NA TGTGCCAGCAGCCCCCCGTTAGGCCTGGGGCTTACAGATACGCAGTATTTT CASSPPLGLGLTDTQYF
16 TRBJ2-1 TRBV4-2 TRBD2 NA TGTGCCAGCAGCCAAGAGCGGGGGGTTGACTCGGGTGAGCAGTTCTTC CASSQERGVDSGEQFF
16 TRBJ2-3 TRBV27 TRBD2 NA TGTGCCAGCTCTCCCTTGCTAGCGGCCCAGACAGATACGCAGTATTTT CASSPLLAAQTDTQYF
14 TRBJ1-1 TRBV4-3 NA NA TGCGCCAGCAGCCAAACAACAGGGTCAACTGAAGCTTTCTTT CASSQTTGSTEAFF
14 TRBJ2-7 TRBV4-1 TRBD1 NA TGCGCCAGCAGCCGGGGACAGGACTCCTACGAGCAGTACTTC CASSRGQDSYEQYF
16 TRBJ2-7 TRBV6-6 NA NA TGTGCCAGCAGTTACTTAGGTCAGGGAATACCCTACGAGCAGTACTTC CASSYLGQGIPYEQYF
15 TRBJ1-1 TRBV29-1 TRBD1 NA TGCAGCGTGGCGTGGACAGGAGTAATGAACACTGAAGCTTTCTTT CSVAWTGVMNTEAFF
14 TRBJ1-1 TRBV27 NA NA TGTGCCAGCAGTTTGGACAGCCTGAGCACTGAAGCTTTCTTT CASSLDSLSTEAFF
14 TRBJ2-1 TRBV4-2 NA NA TGTGCCAGCAAACCCAGTATAACCTACAATGAGCAGTTCTTC CASKPSITYNEQFF
15 TRBJ1-2 TRBV2 NA once TGTGCCAGCAGAAGAGAGACAAGTATCAACTATGGCTACACCTTC CASRRETSINYGYTF
17 TRBJ2-1 TRBV3-1/TRBV3-2 TRBD2 NA TGTGCCAGCAGCCTTAGGATAAAGCGGGGGGATTACAATGAGCAGTTCTTC CASSLRIKRGDYNEQFF
11 TRBJ1-5 TRBV2 NA NA TGTGCCAGCAGTTCCGACAGCCCCCAGCATTTT CASSSDSPQHF
18 TRBJ1-3 TRBV3-1/TRBV3-2 TRBD1 NA TGTGCCAGCAGCCAAGAGGGACAGGGGAGATACTTAGGAAACACCATATATTTT CASSQEGQGRYLGNTIYF
16 TRBJ1-2 TRBV11-2 NA NA TGTGCCAGCAGCCCCATGCCGGGACAATCGGGCTATGGCTACACCTTC CASSPMPGQSGYGYTF
12 TRBJ2-1 TRBV5-1 TRBD1 NA TGCGCCAGCTCGACAGGGCGTAATGAGCAGTTCTTC CASSTGRNEQFF
18 TRBJ1-3 TRBV2 NA few TGTGCCAGCCGGGGTTGGCCCAGTAGGGTCGGCTCTGGAAACACCATATATTTT CASRGWPSRVGSGNTIYF
14 TRBJ2-7 TRBV7-9 TRBD1 NA TGTGCCAGCAGCACCGGGACAGGGGGCTACGAGCAGTACTTC CASSTGTGGYEQYF
16 TRBJ2-3 TRBV19 NA NA TGTGCCAGTAGTATCTACTCGGGGGTTAGCACAGATACGCAGTATTTT CASSIYSGVSTDTQYF
14 TRBJ2-3 TRBV19 NA NA TGTGCCAGTAGTATAGAACGGGTCACAGATACGCAGTATTTT CASSIERVTDTQYF
14 TRBJ2-7 TRBV24-1 TRBD2 NA TGTGCCACCAGTGCAAGCGGGAGTGGGTACGAGCAGTACTTC CATSASGSGYEQYF
16 TRBJ2-1 TRBV3-1/TRBV3-2 TRBD2 NA TGTGCCAGCAGCCAGGGACTAGCCCGATCCTACAATGAGCAGTTCTTC CASSQGLARSYNEQFF
17 TRBJ2-3 TRBV9 TRBD2 many TGTGCCAGCAGCCCTGGTTTGACTAGCGGGAATACAGATACGCAGTATTTT CASSPGLTSGNTDTQYF
17 TRBJ1-2 TRBV27 NA NA TGTGCCAGCAGTCCACAGGGAACTTATCCAACATCCTATGGCTACACCTTC CASSPQGTYPTSYGYTF
13 TRBJ1-2 TRBV29-1 TRBD1 NA TGCAGCGCGAAGACAGGGGCTAACTATGGCTACACCTTC CSAKTGANYGYTF
15 TRBJ1-5 TRBV3-1/TRBV3-2 NA NA TGTGCCAGCAGCCAAGATGCAGGGAAGGTTCAGCCCCAGCATTTT CASSQDAGKVQPQHF
16 TRBJ2-5 TRBV5-4 TRBD2 NA TGTGCCAGCAGCCCGGGGGGTAAACACCACCAAGAGACCCAGTACTTC CASSPGGKHHQETQYF
13 TRBJ2-3 TRBV28 TRBD1 NA TGTGCCAGCAGTTTCACAGGGGCAGATACGCAGTATTTT CASSFTGADTQYF
15 TRBJ2-1 TRBV19 TRBD2 NA TGTGCCAGTAGGCCGACTAGCGGGAGTAGAAATGAGCAGTTCTTC CASRPTSGSRNEQFF
13 TRBJ2-7 TRBV28 TRBD2 NA TGTGCCAGCCTAGCGGGGGGTTCCTACGAGCAGTACTTC CASLAGGSYEQYF
15 TRBJ2-3 TRBV7-6 TRBD2 NA TGTGCCAGCAGCTCTCGACTAGCTAGCACAGATACGCAGTATTTT CASSSRLASTDTQYF
14 TRBJ1-2 TRBV7-2 NA NA TGTGCCAGCAGCTTAGACGGGGTTAGGTATGGCTACACCTTC CASSLDGVRYGYTF
14 TRBJ2-7 TRBV28 NA NA TGTGCCAGCAAGAGACTCGGCAGTACCTACGAGCAGTACTTC CASKRLGSTYEQYF
17 TRBJ1-6 TRBV27 NA NA TGTGCCAGCAGTTTATCAGCCATGACAGTAAGCAATTCACCCCTCCACTTT CASSLSAMTVSNSPLHF
17 TRBJ2-3 TRBV7-3 TRBD1 NA TGTGCCAGCAGCTTAGCTGGGGTGGGGACAGGGGCAGATACGCAGTATTTT CASSLAGVGTGADTQYF
12 TRBJ1-3 TRBV29-1 NA NA TGCAGCGTTGACCTCGGTGGAAACACCATATATTTT CSVDLGGNTIYF
15 TRBJ2-5 TRBV3-1/TRBV3-2 TRBD1 few TGTGCCAGCAGCCAAGGCCAGACAGGGACAGAGACCCAGTACTTC CASSQGQTGTETQYF
16 TRBJ2-6 TRBV15 NA NA TGTGCCACCAGCAGAGGTTTGAGCTCTGGGGCCAACGTCCTGACTTTC CATSRGLSSGANVLTF
14 TRBJ2-5 TRBV28 NA NA TGTGCCAGCAGTCTTACAGGCTTCCAAGAGACCCAGTACTTC CASSLTGFQETQYF
14 TRBJ1-1 TRBV18 NA once TGTGCCAGCTCACCCATCGCTCGTCTAACCGAAGCTTTCTTT CASSPIARLTEAFF
18 TRBJ1-1 TRBV28 NA NA TGTGCCAGCAGTTTTTCCCGGCAGGAGGCCCTCATGAACACTGAAGCTTTCTTT CASSFSRQEALMNTEAFF
14 TRBJ2-5 TRBV5-4 TRBD2 NA TGTGCCAGCAGCTTGTCGGGGGGGCAAGAGACCCAGTACTTC CASSLSGGQETQYF